The 26 T cell receptor beta chains below come from one sample, sequenced in a study of molecular identifiers for immune sequencing clone quantification. TCRdb called the PCR reads again in MiXCR, with one record for every CDR3 protein. The sample lists nearly 650,000 distinct CDR3 sequences, less than 30% occurring once. Material: naive CD8+ T cells from blood, with Jurkat cell RNA spiked in. Regarding subset: FACS-sorted CD8+CD4-CCR7+CD45RA+ naive T cells. The source of these receptors is a human donor in good health. Some libraries in this study had Jurkat cell RNA spiked in.

Comment on this clonotype: A much bigger clone sits one base away, suggesting this may be a read error. This chain connects TRBV7-2 to TRBJ2-7; D gene uncertain. V was pared by 5 bases and J by 2 bases, with 16 bases between. This CDR3 spans 15 amino acids. Germline V lookup: CDR1 SGHTA, CDR2 FQGNSA. The CDR3, as DNA: TGTGCCAGCAGCACTCTAGGGATTTCCACCTACGAGCAGTACTTC. This encodes CASSTLGISTYEQYF.

This chain uses TRBV20-1 with TRBJ1-6; D call uncertain. The CDR3 runs to 15 residues. Trimming pared 2 bases from V and 8 bases from J, leaving 16 bases between. Germline V gene data show CDR1 as DFQATT and CDR2 as SNEGSKA (reference sequence). The CDR3 nucleotides are TGCAGTGCTAGACCAGGCCCGCGCGGCCATTCACCCCTCCACTTT. Protein: CSARPGPRGHSPLHF.

Many counts were recorded for this clonotype. The genes are TRBV15 and TRBJ2-7, with D possibly TRBD1 on 7 matching bases. Germline V CDR1 and CDR2: LNHNV, YYDKDF (reference sequence). The CDR3 consists of 13 residues. Trimming took 8 bases from V and 3 from J, leaving 14 bases between them. The CDR3 coding sequence is TGTGCCACCGCGGGGACAGAAAGCTACGAGCAGTACTTC. Translated: CATAGTESYEQYF.

This clonotype occurred many times. This chain joins TRBV4-1 and TRBJ2-5; the D is unclear. The CDR3 length is 16 residues. From germline, CDR1 is MGHRA and CDR2 YSYEKL. Trimming took 1 base from V and 3 from J, leaving 15 bases between them. CDR3 DNA: TGCGCCAGCAGCCAAGTCTATCTGGCAGGAGAAGAGACCCAGTACTTC. This sequence encodes CASSQVYLAGEETQYF.

This clonotype appeared many times. The chain employs TRBV7-2 and TRBJ2-7; D gene ambiguous. This CDR3 region has 14 residues. V lost 2 bases and J lost 7, with 15 bases in between. Germline lookup yields CDR1 SGHTA and CDR2 FQGNSA. CDR3 protein: CASSLPAPSGEQYF. The DNA for the CDR3 is TGTGCCAGCAGCTTACCCGCCCCGAGTGGGGAGCAGTACTTC. The entire variable domain, with the rest obtained from reference TRBV7-2 and TRBJ2-7, is as follows: GAGVSQSPSNKVTEKGKDVELRCDPISGHTALYWYRQSLGQGLEFLIYFQGNSAPDKSGLPSDRFSAERTGGSVSTLTIQRTQQEDSAVYLCASSLPAPSGEQYFGPGTRLTVT.

There are a few counts of this clonotype. The chain links TRBV4-1 to TRBJ1-1; tentative D call: TRBD1 (5 bases). CDR3 length: 16 amino acids. Germline-derived CDR1 and CDR2 are MGHRA and YSYEKL. V was shortened by 0 bases and J by 2 bases, with 13 bases between the two germline ends. CDR3 DNA sequence: TGCGCCAGCAGCCAAGACTCTCCTCAGGGAAACACTGAAGCTTTCTTT. Residues: CASSQDSPQGNTEAFF.

This clonotype was seen more than once but under ten times. CDR3 nucleotides: TGTGCCAGCAGCTTAGAGGAAGCCTATAATTCACCCCTCCACTTT. Residues: CASSLEEAYNSPLHF. The V and J genes are TRBV7-2 and TRBJ1-6; D gene uncertain. The V end lost 1 base, the J end lost 2 bases, and 6 bases lay between the germline ends. The germline V gene encodes CDR1 SGHTA and CDR2 FQGNSA. The CDR3 totals 15 residues.

This clonotype was counted ten times or more. The CDR3 sequence is CAWSEAGEVLLADTQYF. The CDR3 nucleotides read TGTGCCTGGAGTGAAGCGGGAGAAGTCTTACTCGCAGATACGCAGTATTTT. The V gene is TRBV30, the J gene TRBJ2-3, with 8 bases lining up with TRBD2. This CDR3 is 17 amino acids long. Germline CDR1 and CDR2: GTSNPN and SVGIG (reference sequence). The J segment lost 4 bases and the V segment lost 1 base, leaving 13 bases of the junction unmatched. Using reference TRBV30 and TRBJ2-3 for the parts outside the CDR3, the full variable domain is SQTIHQWPATLVQPVGSPLSLECTVEGTSNPNLYWYRQAAGRGLQLLFYSVGIGQISSEVPQNLSASRPQDRQFILSSKKLLLSDSGFYLCAWSEAGEVLLADTQYFGPGTRLTVL.

CDR3 region: CASSLVGTSGSRTDTQYF. Written as DNA, the CDR3 is TGTGCCAGCAGCTTAGTGGGGACTAGCGGATCTCGCACAGATACGCAGTATTTT. This sequence joins TRBV11-2 and TRBJ2-3, with 11 bases lining up with TRBD2. V lost 1 base, J lost 1 base, and 7 bases stayed unmatched. CDR3 size: 18 residues. Germline V gene data show CDR1 as SGHAT and CDR2 as FQNNGV. Supplemented by reference TRBV11-2 and TRBJ2-3, the full variable domain reads EAGVAQSPRYKIIEKRQSVAFWCNPISGHATLYWYQQILGQGPKLLIQFQNNGVVDDSQLPKDRFSAERLKGVDSTLKIQPAKLEDSAVYLCASSLVGTSGSRTDTQYFGPGTRLTVL.

Details on this clonotype: One end of the junction is discordant with germline, which a read error may explain. The chain recombines TRBV4-2 with TRBJ1-1; D is undetermined. The CDR3 totals 14 residues. The germline CDR1 and CDR2 sequences are LGHNA and YNFKEQ. CDR3 residues: CASSQDLMNTEALF. In DNA, the CDR3 is TGTGCCAGCAGCCAAGATTTAATGAACACTGAAGCTTTATTT.

As regards this clonotype: Germline is not matched at one junction end, which may reflect a read error. The DNA for the CDR3 is TGTGCCAGCAGTTTACGAGGGTATCTAGAGACCCAGCACTTC. It is translated as CASSLRGYLETQHF. The chain couples TRBV12-3 or TRBV12-4 to TRBJ2-5; TRBD2 is a possible D gene (5 bases). CDR3 length: 14 amino acids.

On this clonotype itself: This could be a read error, since a much larger clone is one nucleotide away. The rearrangement uses TRBV7-6 and TRBJ1-1; 8 positions agree with TRBD1. CDR1 and CDR2 (germline): SGHVS, FNYEAQ. V trimming: 3 bases; J trimming: 10 bases; junction bases outside the gene matches: 13. The CDR3 runs to 15 residues. CDR3 bases: TGTGCCAGCAGCTTTAGAGACAGGGGATTTTATAGAGCTTTCTTT. This encodes CASSFRDRGFYRAFF.

This clonotype was counted a few times. V and J are TRBV14 and TRBJ2-7, with TRBD2 as a possible D gene (6 bases). The CDR3 loop spans 19 amino acids. Germline CDR1 reads SGHDN; CDR2 reads FVKESK. V was trimmed by 0 bases and J by 3 bases, leaving 24 bases between them. The CDR3 here is CASSQEEIVPGAFFYEQYF. The CDR3 DNA sequence: TGTGCCAGCAGCCAAGAAGAAATAGTTCCGGGAGCTTTTTTCTACGAGCAGTACTTC.

This clonotype was counted many times. This rearrangement joins TRBV19 to TRBJ2-6, with D maybe TRBD2 (6 bases). Germline assignment: CDR1 LNHDA and CDR2 SQIVND (reference sequence). This CDR3 comprises 13 residues. V was shortened by 10 bases and J by 1 base, with 8 bases between the two germline ends. This CDR3 is CATRGSGANVLTF. The CDR3 nucleotides read TGTGCCACCCGGGGGTCTGGGGCCAACGTCCTGACTTTC. The whole variable domain, filled in from reference TRBV19 and TRBJ2-6, reads DGGITQSPKYLFRKEGQNVTLSCEQNLNHDAMYWYRQDPGQGLRLIYYSQIVNDFQKGDIAEGYSVSREKKESFPLTVTSAQKNPTAFYLCATRGSGANVLTFGAGSRLTVL.

The chain is built from TRBV20-1 and TRBJ2-2; tentative D call: TRBD2 (6 bases). This CDR3 comprises 17 residues. Per the germline V gene, CDR1 is DFQATT and CDR2 is SNEGSKA (reference sequence). Trimming removed 0 bases at V and 3 bases at J, with 17 bases between. Here the CDR3 reads CSARDLLSGIYTGELFF. The CDR3 region has the DNA TGCAGTGCTAGAGATCTTCTTAGCGGAATATACACCGGGGAGCTGTTTTTT.

This clonotype was counted only a few times. The J gene is TRBJ2-1, the V gene TRBV6-2 or TRBV6-3, with 11 bases identical to TRBD2. CDR3 length: 18 residues. V lost 5 bases and J lost 3; bases outside the gene matches: 12. Per germline, CDR1 MNHEY and CDR2 SVGEGT. The CDR3 protein is CASSPGTSGPSIYNEQFF. CDR3 nucleotides: TGTGCCAGCAGTCCCGGGACTAGCGGTCCTTCCATCTACAATGAGCAGTTCTTC.

Points on this clonotype: With only one base between it and a far larger clone, this is likely a read error. The J gene is TRBJ2-3, the V gene TRBV28, with D possibly matching TRBD2 (6 bases). Germline CDR1 is MDHEN and CDR2 is SYDVKM. This CDR3 has 12 amino acids. The CDR3 loop reads CASSTSTDTQCF. The CDR3 region has the DNA TGTGCCAGCAGTACTAGCACAGATACGCAGTGTTTT.

In its sample, this clonotype was seen many times. V and J are TRBV5-1 and TRBJ2-5; TRBD1 might be the D (8 bases). Deletions cut 4 bases from V and 5 bases from J, with 18 bases between. Germline CDR1 is SGHRS and CDR2 is YFSETQ. The CDR3 has 15 residues. Here the CDR3 DNA reads TGCGCCAGCAGCCTGGACAGGGAGGGACGGGAGACCCAGTACTTC. It yields the protein CASSLDREGRETQYF.

In regard to this clonotype: At one end, the junction sequence differs from germline, possibly due to a read error. This sequence joins TRBV28 and TRBJ2-7; D gene unclear. CDR3 size: 15 residues. The germline gives CDR1 MDHEN, CDR2 SYDVKM. CDR3 amino acids: CASSPRAVRSYERYF. CDR3 nucleotide sequence: TGTGCCAGCAGTCCCCGGGCGGTCCGCTCCTACGAGCGGTACTTC. The variable domain in full, with the rest retrieved from reference TRBV28 and TRBJ2-7, is DVKVTQSSRYLVKRTGEKVFLECVQDMDHENMFWYRQDPGLGLRLIYFSYDVKMKEKGDIPEGYSVSREKKERFSLILESASTNQTSMYLCASSPRAVRSYERYFGPGTRLTVT.

This clonotype has at least ten counts. V and J are TRBV30 and TRBJ1-1; 7 bases map to TRBD1. Germline CDR1 reads GTSNPN; CDR2 reads SVGIG (reference sequence). The CDR3 runs 14 residues. V dropped 1 base and J dropped 1; count of bases not matched to a gene: 3. In nucleotides, the CDR3 is TGTGCCTGGAGTGGGGACAGTGAGAACACTGAAGCTTTCTTT. Translating it yields CAWSGDSENTEAFF.

Turning to this clonotype: With a far larger clone one base away, a read error is the likely cause. The genes are TRBV5-6 and TRBJ2-2; D remains ambiguous. The CDR3 is 14 amino acids. CDR1 and CDR2 (germline): SGHDT, YYEEEE. DNA for the CDR3: TGTGCCGGCAGCTTGGCGACGAACACCGGGGAGCTGTTTTTT. Translated: CAGSLATNTGELFF.

This clonotype appeared a few times. The chain links TRBV7-9 to TRBJ1-1; no clear D. CDR1 SEHNR and CDR2 FQNEAQ come from the germline V gene (reference sequence). The length of the CDR3 is 14 residues. V shed 6 bases and J shed 7 bases, with 18 bases lying between them. CDR3 amino acids: CASRRMRGRLEAFF. The CDR3, as DNA: TGTGCCAGCAGACGTATGCGAGGCCGACTTGAAGCTTTCTTT.

This clonotype has at least ten counts. This sequence joins TRBV6-2 or TRBV6-3 and TRBJ1-1; 7 bases align to TRBD1. Per the germline V gene, CDR1 is MNHEY and CDR2 is SVGEGT. With 8 bases clipped from V and 1 base from J, the junction kept 10 bases outside the gene matches. This CDR3 region has 15 residues. CDR3 sequence reads: CASLGEGAPNTEAFF. CDR3 in DNA: TGTGCCAGCCTGGGGGAGGGGGCCCCGAACACTGAAGCTTTCTTT.

This clonotype was seen repeatedly, ten times or more. V is TRBV7-9 and J is TRBJ2-7; D is unresolved. Trimming took 2 bases from V and 5 from J, leaving 10 bases between them. Germline V gene data show CDR1 as SEHNR and CDR2 as FQNEAQ (reference sequence). The CDR3 spans 13 residues. The CDR3 loop is CASSLSPVNEQYF. The CDR3 region has the DNA TGTGCCAGCAGCTTAAGCCCCGTCAACGAGCAGTACTTC. The complete variable domain, with remaining parts taken from reference TRBV7-9 and TRBJ2-7, reads DTGVSQNPRHKITKRGQNVTFRCDPISEHNRLYWYRQTLGQGPEFLTYFQNEAQLEKSRLLSDRFSAERPKGSFSTLEIQRTEQGDSAMYLCASSLSPVNEQYFGPGTRLTVT.

Note on this clonotype: A much larger clone sits a single nucleotide away, making a read error possible. The V gene is TRBV12-3 or TRBV12-4, the J gene TRBJ1-1; TRBD1 is a possible D gene (6 bases). The length of the CDR3 is 15 residues. CDR3 in amino acids: CAGRGGGGMNTEAFF. The CDR3 bases are TGTGCCGGCAGGGGAGGCGGGGGGATGAACACTGAAGCTTTCTTT.

This clonotype was counted only a few times. The chain recombines TRBV6-2 or TRBV6-3 with TRBJ2-7; the D gene is possibly TRBD2 (5 bases). V was trimmed by 4 bases and J by 6 bases, leaving 19 bases between them. The CDR3 covers 15 residues. Germline CDR1 MNHEY, CDR2 SVGEGT. CDR3 region: CASSLPGTISVEQYF. CDR3 DNA: TGTGCCAGCAGTTTGCCGGGAACCATCTCCGTCGAGCAGTACTTC.